This T cell receptor beta chain was documented in a study of cytomegalovirus exposure and HLA in healthy donors. Amplification used 60 Vbeta primers and 13 Jbeta primers. TCRdb's table, derived via immunoSEQ multiplex PCR, lists solely in-frame clones and lacks some. The sample lists about 120,000 clones; 75% to 80% were seen once. Germline assignment: CDR1 LGHNA and CDR2 YNFKEQ. V was shortened by 0 bases and J by 8 bases, with 11 bases between the two germline ends. The CDR3 sequence is 15 residues long. The receptor was isolated from a woman aged 25 to 39 in good health and CMV-seropositive. The sequencing input was PBMCs. The chain employs TRBV4-2 and TRBJ1-6; the D gene is possibly TRBD1 (6 bases). CDR3 region: CASSQEGGVDSPLHF. The CDR3 coding sequence is TGTGCCAGCAGCCAAGAAGGGGGGGTTGATTCACCCCTCCACTTT.